These 7 T cell receptor beta chains were all obtained from the same sample, sequenced in a study of T cells after yellow fever vaccination. MiXCR, run by TCRdb on the 5' RACE reads, gives a single entry per CDR3 protein. This sample has 90,000 to 130,000 distinct CDR3 sequences; 7% to 8.5% occur once, and the top ten carry roughly 25%. Sequences were derived from CD8+ T cells sorted from PBMCs, sampled 45 days after the yellow fever booster vaccination. The receptors stem from a man aged 25-45 years who received the YFV17D yellow fever vaccine.

V and J are TRBV6-2 or TRBV6-3 and TRBJ1-2, with no clear D. Trimming removed 0 bases from V and 6 bases from J, with 8 bases in between. Germline loops: CDR1 MNHEY, CDR2 SVGEGT. The CDR3 spans 13 residues. DNA for the CDR3: TGTGCCAGCAGTTACTCTACGGTAGATGGCTACACCTTC. Amino acids: CASSYSTVDGYTF.

V usage is TRBV12-3 or TRBV12-4 and J usage is TRBJ1-3; possible D gene TRBD1, 5 bases. The length of the CDR3 is 17 residues. The V end was cut by 1 base, the J end by 0 bases, with 13 bases between. This chain's CDR3 is CASSLVWAGSSGNTIYF. The CDR3 DNA reads TGTGCCAGCAGTTTAGTCTGGGCAGGGAGCTCTGGAAACACCATATATTTT.

Remarks on this clonotype: Given a much more abundant clone one base away, this may be a read error. The chain recombines TRBV27 with TRBJ2-3, with D possibly being TRBD1 (6 bases). The germline V gene encodes CDR1 MNHEY and CDR2 SMNVEV (reference sequence). V lost 8 bases and J lost 2, with 11 bases in between. The CDR3 runs to 13 residues. The CDR3 reads CASLDRNTDTQYF. The CDR3 region has the DNA TGTGCCAGCCTTGACAGGAACACAGATACGCAGTATTTT.

This clonotype was recorded many times. This chain uses TRBV7-6 with TRBJ2-1, with 8 bases fitting TRBD1. The CDR3 is 17 residues long. Germline CDR1 is SGHVS and CDR2 is FNYEAQ. Losses at the gene ends were 2 bases for V and 1 base for J; bases not matched to a gene: 7. CDR3 in DNA: TGTGCCAGCAGCTTAAAAACCGGGACAGGATCCTACAATGAGCAGTTCTTC. Encoded protein: CASSLKTGTGSYNEQFF.

The table lists this clonotype with many counts. The chain has TRBV6-2 or TRBV6-3 and TRBJ2-7, with D hard to call. Trimming shortened V by 2 bases and J by 3 bases, and 23 bases separated the two germline ends. The CDR3 length is 18 residues. The germline CDR1 and CDR2 sequences are MNHEY and SVGEGT. The CDR3 nucleotides read TGTGCCAGCAGTTACACGGTGGGGTCCCGGGCCTTCTTCTACGAGCAGTACTTC. Translation: CASSYTVGSRAFFYEQYF.

This clonotype was detected ten times or more. The chain carries TRBV11-2 and TRBJ2-1; 7 bases fit TRBD2. The CDR3 is 15 residues long. Trimming at V came to 5 bases and at J to 2 bases, leaving 6 bases not matched to a gene. Germline V gene data show CDR1 as SGHAT and CDR2 as FQNNGV. The CDR3 nucleotides are TGTGCCAGCAGCCACCGGGACTATCCCTACAATGAGCAGTTCTTC. Protein sequence: CASSHRDYPYNEQFF.

This clonotype was recorded at least ten times. The chain uses TRBV20-1 and TRBJ1-4; D is uncertain. Between the trimmed V and J ends, which lost 3 bases and 6 bases, there was a span of 5 bases. In germline, CDR1 is DFQATT, CDR2 SNEGSKA (reference sequence). The CDR3 totals 11 residues. The CDR3 sequence: CSARSDEKLFF. The CDR3 nucleotides read TGCAGTGCTAGGTCAGATGAAAAACTGTTTTTT.